These 25 T cell receptor beta chains were sequenced from one sample in a study of neurological immune-mediated disorders. Time point defined: longitudinal time-point 2. From the 5' RACE reads, TCRdb called clonotypes with MiXCR, one entry per CDR3 protein. The sample yields 81,000 or so distinct CDR3 sequences, about 13% seen once. The material sequenced was PBMCs. Receptor source: a female donor with HTLV-1-associated myelopathy (HAM/TSP).

This clonotype was counted ten times or more. The rearrangement uses TRBV12-3 or TRBV12-4 and TRBJ2-7; tentative D call: TRBD1 (6 bases). The length of the CDR3 is 14 residues. Trimming removed 1 base at V and 3 bases at J, with 10 bases between. The CDR3 DNA follows: TGTGCCAGCAGTTTAGGCAGGGGAGTCTACGAGCAGTACTTC. Protein sequence: CASSLGRGVYEQYF.

The rearrangement uses TRBV29-1 and TRBJ2-7; either TRBD1 or TRBD2 may fit D (5 bases each). The CDR3 extends over 13 amino acids. Trimming pared 4 bases from V and 7 bases from J, leaving 17 bases between. Germline V gene data show CDR1 as SQVTM and CDR2 as ANQGSEA. The CDR3 spells CSVASGTHREQYF. As DNA, the CDR3 is TGCAGCGTTGCTTCCGGGACCCATCGAGAGCAGTACTTC.

On this clonotype itself: This could be a read error, since a much larger clone is one nucleotide away. The CDR3 DNA reads as TGTGCCAACAGTCAACTAGCGGGGGGGCAGTCGAGGAACACCGGGGAGCTGTTTTTT. This codes for CANSQLAGGQSRNTGELFF. This chain uses TRBV6-6 with TRBJ2-2; 13 bases agree with TRBD2. Germline V gene sequence: CDR1 MNHNY, CDR2 SVGAGI (reference sequence). The CDR3 has 19 amino acids.

This chain connects TRBV9 to TRBJ1-2; unclear D gene. This CDR3 region has 14 residues. Germline V gene lookup returns CDR1 SGDLS and CDR2 YYNGEE. Between the trimmed V and J ends, which lost 6 bases and 3 bases, there was a span of 15 bases. CDR3 nucleotides: TGTGCCAGCAATAAATGGTCAGTTGACTATGGCTACACCTTC. This codes for CASNKWSVDYGYTF.

The chain has TRBV6-2 or TRBV6-3 and TRBJ2-6; unclear D gene. CDR1 MNHEY and CDR2 SVGEGT come from the germline V gene. The CDR3 is 15 residues long. V was clipped by 6 bases and J by 4 bases, with 13 bases between them. CDR3 amino acids: CASSSGYSGANVLTF. In DNA, the CDR3 is TGTGCCAGCAGCTCCGGTTATTCCGGGGCCAACGTCCTGACTTTC.

This clonotype was seen repeatedly, ten times or more. V and J are TRBV5-1 and TRBJ1-1; 8 positions match TRBD1. This CDR3 has 14 residues. J was trimmed by 3 bases and V by 4 bases; bases with no gene match: 5. Looked up from germline, CDR1 is SGHRS and CDR2 is YFSETQ. The CDR3 DNA sequence: TGCGCCAGCAGCCTAATGACAGGGGACACTGAAGCTTTCTTT. Translation: CASSLMTGDTEAFF.

This clonotype was recorded many times. The chain has TRBV6-5 and TRBJ2-7; 8 positions agree with TRBD1. V lost 5 bases and J lost 0; bases outside the gene matches: 6. Germline V gene data show CDR1 as MNHEY and CDR2 as SVGAGI. CDR3 length: 15 amino acids. CDR3 region: CASSVGQGISYEQYF. CDR3 bases: TGTGCCAGCAGTGTCGGACAGGGTATCTCCTACGAGCAGTACTTC.

This clonotype was seen at least ten times. The chain uses TRBV29-1 and TRBJ2-2; weak D call: TRBD2 (6 bases). This CDR3 region has 11 residues. In germline, CDR1 is SQVTM, CDR2 ANQGSEA. Trimming pared 3 bases from V and 7 bases from J, leaving 6 bases between. CDR3 coding DNA: TGCAGCGTTGACGGGGGCGGGGAGCTGTTTTTT. It specifies CSVDGGGELFF.

This clonotype was recorded many times. The V gene is TRBV5-1, the J gene TRBJ2-3; D is ambiguous. Trimming cost V 7 bases and J 2 bases, with 11 bases left between them. The CDR3 covers 13 residues. Germline V gene data show CDR1 as SGHRS and CDR2 as YFSETQ. The CDR3 spells CASREGSTDTQYF. For the CDR3, the DNA is TGCGCCAGCCGTGAAGGCTCCACAGATACGCAGTATTTT.

This clonotype was found many times. The chain recombines TRBV20-1 with TRBJ2-1, with 8 bases identical to TRBD1. This CDR3 contains 14 residues. Germline V gene sequence: CDR1 DFQATT, CDR2 SNEGSKA (reference sequence). The V gene end was trimmed by 3 bases and the J gene end by 2 bases; junction bases not matched to a gene: 3. This CDR3 reads CSARTQGAYNEQFF. The CDR3 coding sequence is TGCAGTGCTAGGACACAGGGGGCCTACAATGAGCAGTTCTTC.

This clonotype appeared many times. V usage is TRBV29-1 and J usage is TRBJ1-1; possible D gene TRBD1, 6 bases. CDR3 length equals 13 residues. V was cut by 7 bases and J by 3 bases, with 15 bases left in between. Germline V gene sequence: CDR1 SQVTM, CDR2 ANQGSEA. In DNA, the CDR3 is TGCAGCGGGGGGACACGAGGGGACACTGAAGCTTTCTTT. Its translation is CSGGTRGDTEAFF.

This clonotype showed up many times. The chain combines TRBV2 with TRBJ2-1, with no clear D. The germline V gene has CDR1 SNHLY and CDR2 FYNNEI. There are 13 residues in the CDR3. Between the trimmed V and J ends, which lost 6 bases and 6 bases, there was a span of 12 bases. CDR3 residues: CASRSKGSNEQFF. The CDR3 DNA reads TGTGCCAGCAGGTCCAAGGGTAGCAATGAGCAGTTCTTC.

This clonotype is medium-sized by share. The CDR3 loop reads CASSSEKTGDYEQYF. The CDR3 DNA reads TGTGCCAGCAGTTCGGAAAAGACAGGGGACTACGAGCAGTACTTC. The chain is built from TRBV12-3 or TRBV12-4 and TRBJ2-7, with 8 bases identical to TRBD1. V lost 4 bases and J lost 3; bases outside the gene matches: 8. The length of the CDR3 is 15 residues.

This clonotype was observed many times. For the CDR3, the DNA is TGTGCCAGCACAGTGGGGGGTTCGGCGCACCCAGATACGCAGTATTTT. Translating it yields CASTVGGSAHPDTQYF. The rearrangement uses TRBV28 and TRBJ2-3, with D maybe TRBD2 (6 bases). The CDR3 covers 16 residues. V shed 7 bases and J shed 4 bases, with 21 bases lying between them. Germline V CDR1 and CDR2: MDHEN, SYDVKM.

In its sample, this clonotype was seen many times. The V gene is TRBV5-1, the J gene TRBJ1-2, with D hard to call. The germline CDR1 and CDR2 sequences are SGHRS and YFSETQ. There are 13 residues in the CDR3. V lost 0 bases to trimming and J lost 6 bases, with 9 bases between them. The CDR3 nucleotides read TGCGCCAGCAGCTTGGGGCCGATGGATGGCTACACCTTC. Residues: CASSLGPMDGYTF.

V is TRBV5-1 and J is TRBJ1-2; D is possibly TRBD1 (5 bases). CDR3 size: 13 residues. CDR1 SGHRS and CDR2 YFSETQ come from the germline V gene. V lost 9 bases to trimming and J lost 7 bases, with 19 bases between them. The CDR3 DNA follows: TGCGCCAACAGTTATGACAGCGGAGGTGGCTACACCTTC. Encoded protein: CANSYDSGGGYTF.

The table lists this clonotype with many counts. V and J are TRBV4-1 and TRBJ2-7, with a possible D match to TRBD1 (5 bases). Germline CDR1 MGHRA, CDR2 YSYEKL. CDR3 length equals 15 residues. Trimming removed 0 bases from V and 2 bases from J, with 11 bases in between. The CDR3 sequence is CASSQDRGRAYEQYF. In nucleotides, the CDR3 is TGCGCCAGCAGCCAAGATAGAGGCAGGGCCTACGAGCAGTACTTC.

There are many counts of this clonotype. The chain is built from TRBV20-1 and TRBJ2-2, with 7 bases lining up with TRBD2. This CDR3 has 14 amino acids. J gave up 4 bases and V 5 bases, and 7 bases lay outside the gene matches. CDR1 DFQATT and CDR2 SNEGSKA come from the germline V gene (reference sequence). The CDR3 sequence is CSARTSALTGELFF. For the CDR3, the DNA is TGCAGTGCTCGGACTAGTGCTCTCACCGGGGAGCTGTTTTTT.

This clonotype was counted ten times or more. The chain combines TRBV10-3 with TRBJ2-7; 7 bases match TRBD2. This CDR3 is built from 15 residues. Germline V gene sequence: CDR1 ENHRY, CDR2 SYGVKD. Losses at the gene ends were 2 bases for V and 5 bases for J; bases not matched to a gene: 9. The DNA for the CDR3 is TGTGCCATCAGTGAGGCGTGGGAGGGGCGGCACGAGCAGTACTTC. It yields the protein CAISEAWEGRHEQYF.

The sample holds many counts of this clonotype. The rearrangement links TRBV27 to TRBJ2-3; 14 nucleotides agree with TRBD2. Germline CDR1 is MNHEY and CDR2 is SMNVEV (reference sequence). V shed 6 bases and J 2 bases; nucleotides not matched to a gene: 4. This CDR3 comprises 16 residues. The CDR3 nucleotides read TGTGCCAGCAGCCCGGGACTAGCGGGGGTCACAGATACGCAGTATTTT. The encoded protein is CASSPGLAGVTDTQYF.

This clonotype was counted ten times or more. The V and J genes are TRBV12-3 or TRBV12-4 and TRBJ2-2; D unresolved. With 4 bases removed from V and 4 bases from J, the gap between germline ends came to 13 bases. The CDR3 is 15 amino acids. DNA for the CDR3: TGTGCCAGCAGTTCGGTAGGCAGTCCCACCGGGGAGCTGTTTTTT. It translates to CASSSVGSPTGELFF.

J is TRBJ2-5 and V is TRBV5-1, with 10 positions matching TRBD2. Germline V lookup: CDR1 SGHRS, CDR2 YFSETQ. This CDR3 has 14 residues. The V segment lost 5 bases and the J segment 1 base; nucleotides outside the gene matches: 2. The CDR3 spells CASRRTSGQETQYF. The CDR3 DNA follows: TGCGCCAGCAGAAGGACTAGCGGCCAAGAGACCCAGTACTTC.

This clonotype was counted at least ten times. The J gene is TRBJ2-1, the V gene TRBV28; 8 bases line up with TRBD1. The CDR3 contains 15 residues. Unmatched junction bases numbered 10, after V lost 4 bases and J lost 8 bases. Per germline, CDR1 MDHEN and CDR2 SYDVKM. DNA of the CDR3: TGTGCCAGCAGTTACTCCAGGACAGGGTGGGATGAGCAGTTCTTC. This encodes CASSYSRTGWDEQFF.

The table lists this clonotype with many counts. The chain uses TRBV6-1 and TRBJ1-5, with D tentatively TRBD1 (6 bases). V shed 8 bases and J shed 2 bases, with 16 bases lying between them. The CDR3 is 15 amino acids. Germline-derived CDR1 and CDR2 are MNHNS and SASEGT. The CDR3 coding sequence is TGTGCCAGCGCAGGTGGGGGGCTCGGCAATCAGCCCCAGCATTTT. As protein: CASAGGGLGNQPQHF.

The chain is built from TRBV5-1 and TRBJ2-1; D perhaps matches TRBD1 (5 bases). Germline V gives CDR1 SGHRS, CDR2 YFSETQ. V was shortened by 0 bases and J by 2 bases, with 9 bases between the two germline ends. The CDR3 has 15 residues. CDR3: CASSLASGTYNEQFF. The CDR3 region has the DNA TGCGCCAGCAGCTTGGCGTCAGGGACCTACAATGAGCAGTTCTTC.